This TCR beta chain was obtained from a study of blood T cell repertoires in COVID-19. On the study more broadly: COVID-19 samples, acute and convalescent, were from the United States, Italy and Spain.

The CDR3 has 16 residues. After removal of 2 bases from V and 2 bases from J, the junction contained 5 bases not matched to a gene. Germline assignment: CDR1 KGHSH and CDR2 LQKENI. Authors' analysis steps: Reference gene primer amplification in the assay estimated nucleated cell counts. Produced via immunoSEQ multiplex PCR; TCRdb's table is partial and in-frame only. V and J calls and clone size are those listed in that table; D and trimming were worked out from the DNA. The sample comprises fewer than 200,000 clones, 82% of which are singletons, and roughly 20% rests with the top ten. Enrolled through a virtual design, the participants were between about 18 and 100 years of age and came from fewer than 30 US areas. Participant-given clinical history determined each cohort assignment.

Sequencing was done on a sample of PBMCs or T cells enriched from blood (not recorded which). The J gene is TRBJ2-5, the V gene TRBV18, with TRBD2 identical over 10 bases. This sequence originates from a man aged 55 to 70 who had recovered from COVID-19. The CDR3 nucleotides are TGTGCCAGCTCACCAGCCGGAGCGGGGGGGCAAGAGACCCAGTACTTC. As protein: CASSPAGAGGQETQYF.